This entry lists 26 T cell receptor beta chains sequenced from one sample in a study of graft-versus-host responses after intestinal transplantation. TCRdb's copy holds only in-frame clones and misses some; the assay was immunoSEQ multiplex PCR. There are over 70,000 clones in the sample; around 95% occur only once, and less than 0.65% lies in the top ten. Their recognized antigens are unknown. The sample consisted of unstimulated CD8+ T cells sorted from spleen or lymph node cells, taken before intestinal transplant. These receptors were collected from a human donor who received an intestinal transplant.

The J gene is TRBJ2-5, the V gene TRBV7-9; D is uncertain. Germline CDR1 and CDR2: SEHNR and FQNEAQ (reference sequence). The CDR3 length is 13 residues. V shed 1 base and J shed 1 base, with 4 bases lying between them. The CDR3 coding sequence is TGTGCCAGCAGCTTAGATTCCCAAGAGACCCAGTACTTC. It is translated as CASSLDSQETQYF. Full variable domain (outside the CDR3, taken from reference TRBV7-9 and TRBJ2-5): DTGVSQNPRHKITKRGQNVTFRCDPISEHNRLYWYRQTLGQGPEFLTYFQNEAQLEKSRLLSDRFSAERPKGSFSTLEIQRTEQGDSAMYLCASSLDSQETQYFGPGTRLLVL.

The chain uses TRBV2 and TRBJ2-3; D ambiguous. The CDR3 covers 15 residues. V lost 1 base, J lost 4 bases, and 12 bases lay in between. Per germline, CDR1 SNHLY and CDR2 FYNNEI. DNA of the CDR3: TGTGCCAGCAGTGAAGGTACTACCGATCCAGATACGCAGTATTTT. It translates to CASSEGTTDPDTQYF.

CDR3 region: CASSQGAGTGGGQYF. CDR3 nucleotides: TGCGCCAGCAGCCAAGGGGCCGGGACAGGGGGCGGGCAGTACTTC. The genes are TRBV4-1 and TRBJ2-5, with 12 bases that match TRBD1. This CDR3 has 15 amino acids. The V gene's germline CDR1 is MGHRA and CDR2 YSYEKL. The ends lost 1 base at V and 11 bases at J; junction bases unmatched: 8.

This chain links TRBV6-5 with TRBJ2-7, with D uncertain. Trimming took 0 bases from V and 1 from J, leaving 7 bases between them. Germline values: CDR1 MNHEY, CDR2 SVGAGI. The CDR3 runs to 14 residues. CDR3 in amino acids: CASSYSIGSYEQYF. DNA of the CDR3: TGTGCCAGCAGTTACTCGATAGGGTCCTACGAGCAGTACTTC.

The gene calls are TRBV5-6 and TRBJ2-7; D gene uncertain. Germline values: CDR1 SGHDT, CDR2 YYEEEE. The CDR3 sequence is 15 residues long. Trimming shortened V by 4 bases and J by 1 base, and 15 bases separated the two germline ends. CDR3 nucleotides: TGTGCCAGCAGCCAATGGGTGGCGGAGTCCTACGAGCAGTACTTC. It specifies CASSQWVAESYEQYF. Supplemented by reference TRBV5-6 and TRBJ2-7, the full variable domain reads DAGVTQSPTHLIKTRGQQVTLRCSPKSGHDTVSWYQQALGQGPQFIFQYYEEEERQRGNFPDRFSGHQFPNYSSELNVNALLLGDSALYLCASSQWVAESYEQYFGPGTRLTVT.

This clone has only one observation. In DNA, the CDR3 is TGTGCCACCAGCACTCTGGGGGGCGCCCCCACAGATACGCAGTATTTT. Protein: CATSTLGGAPTDTQYF. This chain connects TRBV15 to TRBJ2-3; D could derive from TRBD1 or TRBD2 (6 bases each). This CDR3 comprises 16 residues. Germline CDR1 and CDR2: LNHNV and YYDKDF (reference sequence). V was shortened by 4 bases and J by 2 bases, with 16 bases between the two germline ends.

V gene TRBV10-3 combines with J gene TRBJ2-3, with D perhaps matching TRBD2 (6 bases). The V and J ends lost 8 bases and 0 bases respectively, with 12 bases between them. Germline CDR1 reads ENHRY; CDR2 reads SYGVKD. There are 14 residues in the CDR3. The CDR3, as DNA: TGTGCCATCGGCCCTAGCGCTAGCACAGATACGCAGTATTTT. Its protein is CAIGPSASTDTQYF.

In its sample, this clone was seen once. The rearrangement uses TRBV5-1 and TRBJ2-4, with TRBD2 identical over 11 bases. V gave up 0 bases and J gave up 5 bases; unmatched junction bases: 7. CDR3 length equals 17 residues. In germline, CDR1 is SGHRS, CDR2 YFSETQ. The DNA for the CDR3 is TGCGCCAGCAGCTTGGCCGAGCTGGGACTAGCGGAAAACATTCAGTACTTC. This sequence encodes CASSLAELGLAENIQYF.

This chain links TRBV5-8 with TRBJ2-7, with D unclear. The CDR3 is made up of 15 amino acids. The ends were cut back, 0 bases at V and 3 bases at J, with 13 bases in the middle. The V gene's germline CDR1 is SGHTS and CDR2 YDEGEE. CDR3 DNA sequence: TGTGCCAGCAGCTTGGATATTGGCGGCCGCTACGAGCAGTACTTC. Amino acid sequence: CASSLDIGGRYEQYF.

This clone has just a few counts. V is TRBV7-9 and J is TRBJ2-7; TRBD2 matches at 10 bases. V gave up 1 base and J gave up 5 bases; unmatched junction bases: 2. CDR1 and CDR2 (germline): SEHNR, FQNEAQ (reference sequence). The CDR3 contains 14 residues. CDR3 sequence reads: CASSLGLAGDEQYF. In DNA, the CDR3 is TGTGCCAGCAGCTTAGGCCTAGCGGGAGACGAGCAGTACTTC.

The chain carries TRBV2 and TRBJ1-2; 11 positions match TRBD1. Germline CDR1 SNHLY, CDR2 FYNNEI. This CDR3 is built from 20 residues. The ends lost 6 bases at V and 1 base at J; junction bases unmatched: 19. CDR3 DNA sequence: TGTGCCAGCAGAACAATACCGGGCCGGGACAGGGGGAGGCTTAACTATGGCTACACCTTC. It yields the protein CASRTIPGRDRGRLNYGYTF.

This chain connects TRBV27 to TRBJ2-1; D is undetermined. From germline, CDR1 is MNHEY and CDR2 SMNVEV (reference sequence). The V end lost 5 bases, the J end lost 6 bases, and 8 bases lay between the germline ends. The CDR3 has 12 amino acids. The CDR3 region is CASSTRSNEQFF. The CDR3 DNA sequence: TGTGCCAGCAGTACCCGGTCCAATGAGCAGTTCTTC.

The chain employs TRBV5-1 and TRBJ2-3; 9 positions match TRBD2. The CDR3 has 18 amino acids. Germline-derived CDR1 and CDR2 are SGHRS and YFSETQ. V shed 1 base, J shed 8 bases, and the junction held 17 bases outside the gene matches. CDR3 protein: CASSLRAISGSLGGTQYF. CDR3 coding DNA: TGCGCCAGCAGCTTGAGGGCCATTAGCGGGAGTTTGGGGGGTACGCAGTATTTT.

The CDR3 loop is CASSYYTENSPLHF. DNA for the CDR3: TGTGCCAGCAGTTACTATACGGAAAATTCACCCCTCCACTTT. The genes are TRBV6-5 and TRBJ1-6; D unclear. Trimming pared 1 base from V and 7 bases from J, leaving 8 bases between. The germline CDR1 and CDR2 sequences are MNHEY and SVGAGI. There are 14 residues in the CDR3.

The chain employs TRBV7-9 and TRBJ1-1, with D unresolved. The CDR3 is made up of 13 amino acids. Germline V lookup: CDR1 SEHNR, CDR2 FQNEAQ (reference sequence). V lost 8 bases, J lost 1 base, and 11 bases lay in between. The chain's CDR3 is CASGQRRNTEAFF. The CDR3 region has the DNA TGTGCCAGCGGTCAACGAAGGAACACTGAAGCTTTCTTT.

In this sample, this clone turned up once. This chain links TRBV2 with TRBJ1-2; 7 positions match TRBD1. After removal of 5 bases from V and 1 base from J, the junction contained 13 bases not matched to a gene. The CDR3 covers 17 residues. Germline assignment: CDR1 SNHLY and CDR2 FYNNEI. The CDR3 protein is CASSSDWETGINYGYTF. In nucleotides, the CDR3 is TGTGCCAGCAGTTCCGACTGGGAGACAGGGATTAACTATGGCTACACCTTC.

The chain recombines TRBV19 with TRBJ2-1; D perhaps matches TRBD2 (5 bases). The germline V and J ends were trimmed by 5 bases and 0 bases, with 11 bases remaining between them. Germline V gene lookup returns CDR1 LNHDA and CDR2 SQIVND (reference sequence). This CDR3 has 15 residues. In DNA, the CDR3 is TGTGCCAGTAGTCGACGGGAAAGCTCCTACAATGAGCAGTTCTTC. Translating gives CASSRRESSYNEQFF.

The V and J genes are TRBV6-1 and TRBJ1-2, with 9 positions matching TRBD1. Losses at the gene ends were 1 base for V and 8 bases for J; bases not matched to a gene: 8. Per the germline V gene, CDR1 is MNHNS and CDR2 is SASEGT. The length of the CDR3 is 15 residues. DNA for the CDR3: TGTGCCAGCAGTGAAGGGACAGGGGCCCTCGTGGGCTACACCTTC. Translated: CASSEGTGALVGYTF.

The chain combines TRBV6-5 with TRBJ2-7; TRBD1 agrees at 8 bases. This CDR3 spans 15 amino acids. V lost 1 base and J lost 2; bases outside the gene matches: 4. From germline, CDR1 is MNHEY and CDR2 SVGAGI. The CDR3 DNA follows: TGTGCCAGCAGTTACTTCCAGGGGGCGACCTACGAGCAGTACTTC. Translated: CASSYFQGATYEQYF.

J is TRBJ1-2 and V is TRBV11-2; unclear D gene. In germline, CDR1 is SGHAT, CDR2 FQNNGV. Trimming removed 4 bases from V and 4 bases from J, with 13 bases in between. There are 14 residues in the CDR3. The CDR3 DNA follows: TGTGCCAGCAGCTCCCAAGGACTGGGCTATGGCTACACCTTC. Translating gives CASSSQGLGYGYTF.

The chain employs TRBV28 and TRBJ1-1, with 7 positions matching TRBD1. CDR1 MDHEN and CDR2 SYDVKM come from the germline V gene. The CDR3 is 14 amino acids. V trimming: 3 bases; J trimming: 4 bases; junction bases outside the gene matches: 5. The CDR3 region is CASSFTGELTEAFF. The CDR3 coding sequence is TGTGCCAGCAGTTTCACAGGGGAACTCACTGAAGCTTTCTTT.

The gene calls are TRBV28 and TRBJ1-5; D is ambiguous. The V end lost 2 bases, the J end lost 5 bases, and 7 bases lay between the germline ends. Germline V gene data show CDR1 as MDHEN and CDR2 as SYDVKM. This CDR3 is built from 13 residues. CDR3 DNA: TGTGCCAGCAGTTTAACGGGGTATCAGCCCCAGCATTTT. Translated, it gives CASSLTGYQPQHF.

The chain joins TRBV2 to TRBJ2-2; D not certain. Germline-derived CDR1 and CDR2 are SNHLY and FYNNEI. Trimming took off 4 bases at V and 4 bases at J, with 13 bases between the two ends. The CDR3 has 15 amino acids. The chain's CDR3 is CASSGWELSTGELFF. CDR3 nucleotide sequence: TGTGCCAGCAGTGGGTGGGAATTGTCCACCGGGGAGCTGTTTTTT.

The chain joins TRBV27 to TRBJ2-3; TRBD2 matches at 8 bases. The CDR3 sequence is 15 residues long. Germline-derived CDR1 and CDR2 are MNHEY and SMNVEV (reference sequence). Losses at the gene ends were 7 bases for V and 3 bases for J; bases not matched to a gene: 9. CDR3 protein: CASTPGGGYTDTQYF. CDR3 DNA sequence: TGTGCCAGCACGCCCGGGGGGGGCTATACAGATACGCAGTATTTT.

This clone was detected once. CDR3 sequence reads: CASSFTGTYEQYF. CDR3 nucleotide sequence: TGTGCCAGCAGTTTTACAGGAACCTACGAGCAGTACTTC. This chain connects TRBV28 to TRBJ2-7, with a possible D match to TRBD1 (5 bases). CDR1 and CDR2 (germline): MDHEN, SYDVKM. The V and J ends lost 3 bases and 2 bases respectively, with 8 bases between them. CDR3 size: 13 residues.

The J gene is TRBJ2-7, the V gene TRBV29-1; D unresolved. Trimming took off 4 bases at V and 0 bases at J, with 19 bases between the two ends. The germline V gene encodes CDR1 SQVTM and CDR2 ANQGSEA. CDR3 length equals 16 residues. The CDR3 DNA is TGCAGCGTTGTGGCCCTTGGGCAGCATAGCTCCTACGAGCAGTACTTC. Amino acid sequence: CSVVALGQHSSYEQYF.